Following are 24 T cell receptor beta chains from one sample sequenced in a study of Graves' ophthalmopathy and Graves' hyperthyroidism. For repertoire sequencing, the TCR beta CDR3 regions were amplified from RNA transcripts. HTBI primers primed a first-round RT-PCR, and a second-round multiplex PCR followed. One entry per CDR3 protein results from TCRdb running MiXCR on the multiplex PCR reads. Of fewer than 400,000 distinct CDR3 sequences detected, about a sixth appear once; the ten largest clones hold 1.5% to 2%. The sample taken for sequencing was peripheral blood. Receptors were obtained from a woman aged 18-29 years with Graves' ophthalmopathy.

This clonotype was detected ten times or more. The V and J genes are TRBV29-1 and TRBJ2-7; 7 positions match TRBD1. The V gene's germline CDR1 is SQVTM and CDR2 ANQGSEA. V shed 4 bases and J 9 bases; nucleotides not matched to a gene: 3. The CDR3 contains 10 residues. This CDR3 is CSVGQGGQYF. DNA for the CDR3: TGCAGCGTTGGACAGGGCGGGCAGTACTTC.

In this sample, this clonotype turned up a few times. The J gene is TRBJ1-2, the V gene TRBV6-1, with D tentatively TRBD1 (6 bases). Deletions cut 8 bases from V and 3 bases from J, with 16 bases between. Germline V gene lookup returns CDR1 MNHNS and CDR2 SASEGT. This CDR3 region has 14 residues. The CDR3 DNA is TGTGCCAGCGGTCCCGTAAACAGGGACTATGGCTACACCTTC. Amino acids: CASGPVNRDYGYTF.

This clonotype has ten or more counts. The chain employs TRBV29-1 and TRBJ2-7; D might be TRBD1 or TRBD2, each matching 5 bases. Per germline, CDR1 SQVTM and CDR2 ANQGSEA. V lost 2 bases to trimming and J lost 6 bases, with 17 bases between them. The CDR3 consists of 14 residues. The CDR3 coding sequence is TGCAGCGTTGAAAAGCAGGGCGAGGGGATCGAGCAGTACTTC. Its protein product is CSVEKQGEGIEQYF.

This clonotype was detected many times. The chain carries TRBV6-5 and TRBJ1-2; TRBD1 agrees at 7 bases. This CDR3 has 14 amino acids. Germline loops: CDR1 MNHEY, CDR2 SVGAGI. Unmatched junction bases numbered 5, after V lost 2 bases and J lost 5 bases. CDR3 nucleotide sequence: TGTGCCAGCAGTTACGGGCAGGGGGGGTATGGCTACACCTTC. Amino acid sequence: CASSYGQGGYGYTF.

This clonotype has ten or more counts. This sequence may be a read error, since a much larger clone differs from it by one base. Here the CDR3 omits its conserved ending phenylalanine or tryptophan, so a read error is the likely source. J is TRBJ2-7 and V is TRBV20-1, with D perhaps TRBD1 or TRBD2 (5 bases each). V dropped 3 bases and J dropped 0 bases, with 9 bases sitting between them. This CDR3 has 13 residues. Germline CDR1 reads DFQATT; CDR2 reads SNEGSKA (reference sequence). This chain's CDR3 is CSARRGDSYEQYL. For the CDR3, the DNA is TGCAGTGCTAGGAGGGGTGACTCCTACGAGCAGTACCTC.

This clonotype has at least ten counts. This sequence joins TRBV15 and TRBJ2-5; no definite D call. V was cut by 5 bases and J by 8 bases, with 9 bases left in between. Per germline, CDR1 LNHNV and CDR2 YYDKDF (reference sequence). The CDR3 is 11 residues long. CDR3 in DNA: TGTGCCACCAGCGGTCGACAAACCCAGTACTTC. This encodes CATSGRQTQYF.

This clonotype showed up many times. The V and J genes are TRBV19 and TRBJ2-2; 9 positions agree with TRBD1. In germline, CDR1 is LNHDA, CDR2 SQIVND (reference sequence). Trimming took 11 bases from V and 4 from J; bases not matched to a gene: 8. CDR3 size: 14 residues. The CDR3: CACLGTGTTGELFF. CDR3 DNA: TGTGCCTGCCTCGGGACAGGGACCACCGGGGAGCTGTTTTTT.

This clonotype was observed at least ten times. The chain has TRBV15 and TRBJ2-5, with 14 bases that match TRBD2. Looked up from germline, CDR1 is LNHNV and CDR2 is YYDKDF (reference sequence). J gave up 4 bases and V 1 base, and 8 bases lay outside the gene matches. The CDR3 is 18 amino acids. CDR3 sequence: CATSRGQGLAGVGETQYF. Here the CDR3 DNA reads TGTGCCACCAGCAGAGGCCAGGGACTAGCGGGAGTAGGAGAGACCCAGTACTTC. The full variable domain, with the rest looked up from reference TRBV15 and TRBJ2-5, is DAMVIQNPRYQVTQFGKPVTLSCSQTLNHNVMYWYQQKSSQAPKLLFHYYDKDFNNEADTPDNFQSRRPNTSFCFLDIRSPGLGDTAMYLCATSRGQGLAGVGETQYFGPGTRLLVL.

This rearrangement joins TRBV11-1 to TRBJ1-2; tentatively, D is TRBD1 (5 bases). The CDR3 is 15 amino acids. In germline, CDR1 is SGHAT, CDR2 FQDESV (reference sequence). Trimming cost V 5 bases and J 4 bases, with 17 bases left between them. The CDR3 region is CASSQTTDSPYGYTF. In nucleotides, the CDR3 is TGTGCCAGCAGCCAAACGACAGATTCTCCCTATGGCTACACCTTC.

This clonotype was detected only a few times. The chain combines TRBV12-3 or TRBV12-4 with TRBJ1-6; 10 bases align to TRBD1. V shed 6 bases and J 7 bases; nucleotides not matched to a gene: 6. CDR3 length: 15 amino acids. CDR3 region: CASSLMGQGNSPLHF. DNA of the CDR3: TGTGCCAGCAGCCTTATGGGACAGGGGAATTCACCCCTCCACTTT.

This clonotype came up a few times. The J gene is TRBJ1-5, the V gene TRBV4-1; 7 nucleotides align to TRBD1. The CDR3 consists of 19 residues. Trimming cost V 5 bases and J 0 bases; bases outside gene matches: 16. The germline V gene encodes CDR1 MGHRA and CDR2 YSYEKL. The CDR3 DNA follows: TGCGCCAGCAGCGAACGACAGGGTGTCTTACCCGTTAGCAATCAGCCCCAGCATTTT. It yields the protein CASSERQGVLPVSNQPQHF.

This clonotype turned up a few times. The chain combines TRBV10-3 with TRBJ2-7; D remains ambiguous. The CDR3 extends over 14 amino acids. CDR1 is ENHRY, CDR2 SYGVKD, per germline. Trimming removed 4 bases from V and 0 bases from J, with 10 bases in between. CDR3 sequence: CAISGHSSSYEQYF. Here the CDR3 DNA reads TGTGCCATCAGTGGCCACTCGAGCTCCTACGAGCAGTACTTC.

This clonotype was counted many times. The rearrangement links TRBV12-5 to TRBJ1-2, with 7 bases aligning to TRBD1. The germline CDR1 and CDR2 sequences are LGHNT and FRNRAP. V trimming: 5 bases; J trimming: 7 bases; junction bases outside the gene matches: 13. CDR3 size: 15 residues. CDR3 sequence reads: CASGLQPTGEVGYTF. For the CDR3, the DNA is TGTGCTAGTGGTCTTCAACCCACAGGGGAGGTTGGCTACACCTTC.

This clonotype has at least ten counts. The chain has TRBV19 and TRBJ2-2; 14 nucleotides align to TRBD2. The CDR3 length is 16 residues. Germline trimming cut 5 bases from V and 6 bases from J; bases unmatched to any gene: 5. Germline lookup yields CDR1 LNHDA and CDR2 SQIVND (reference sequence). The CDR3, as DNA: TGTGCCAGTAGTGGGGGACTAGCGGGAGCCCCCGGGGAGCTGTTTTTT. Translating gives CASSGGLAGAPGELFF.

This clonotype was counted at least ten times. The CDR3 reads CATSSHRGRNTEAFF. CDR3 DNA sequence: TGTGCCACCAGCAGTCACAGGGGGCGCAACACTGAAGCTTTCTTT. J is TRBJ1-1 and V is TRBV15, with 9 bases fitting TRBD1. The CDR3 is made up of 15 amino acids. V lost 3 bases and J lost 2; bases outside the gene matches: 4. The germline CDR1 and CDR2 sequences are LNHNV and YYDKDF (reference sequence).

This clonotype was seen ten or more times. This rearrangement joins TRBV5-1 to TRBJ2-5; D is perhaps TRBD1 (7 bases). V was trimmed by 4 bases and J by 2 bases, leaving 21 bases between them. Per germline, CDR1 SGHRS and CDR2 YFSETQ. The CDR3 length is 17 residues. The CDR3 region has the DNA TGCGCCAGCAGCCCCCGGACAGGAGGGTTTCGGCAAGAGACCCAGTACTTC. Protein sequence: CASSPRTGGFRQETQYF.

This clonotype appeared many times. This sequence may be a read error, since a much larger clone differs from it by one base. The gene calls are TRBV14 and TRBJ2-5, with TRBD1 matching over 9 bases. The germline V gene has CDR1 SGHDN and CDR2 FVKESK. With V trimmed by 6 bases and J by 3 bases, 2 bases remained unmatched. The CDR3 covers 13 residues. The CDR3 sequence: CASRGTGKETQYF. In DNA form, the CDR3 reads TGTGCCAGCAGGGGGACAGGGAAAGAGACCCAGTACTTC.

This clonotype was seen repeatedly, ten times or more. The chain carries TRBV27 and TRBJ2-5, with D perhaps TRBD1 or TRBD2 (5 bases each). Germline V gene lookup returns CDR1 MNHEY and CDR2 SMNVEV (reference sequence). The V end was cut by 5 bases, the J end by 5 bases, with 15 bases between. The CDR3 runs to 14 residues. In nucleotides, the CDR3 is TGTGCCAGCAGTCCCGGGACCTACGGGGAGACCCAGTACTTC. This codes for CASSPGTYGETQYF.

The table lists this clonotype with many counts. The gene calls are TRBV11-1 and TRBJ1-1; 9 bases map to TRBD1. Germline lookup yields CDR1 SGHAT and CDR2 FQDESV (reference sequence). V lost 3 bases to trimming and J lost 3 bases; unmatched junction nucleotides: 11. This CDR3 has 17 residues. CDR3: CASSLTGGRLGDTEAFF. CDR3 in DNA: TGTGCCAGCAGCTTGACAGGGGGAAGGTTGGGTGACACTGAAGCTTTCTTT. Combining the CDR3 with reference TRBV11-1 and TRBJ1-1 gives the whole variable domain EAEVAQSPRYKITEKSQAVAFWCDPISGHATLYWYRQILGQGPELLVQFQDESVVDDSQLPKDRFSAERLKGVDSTLKIQPAELGDSAMYLCASSLTGGRLGDTEAFFGQGTRLTVV.

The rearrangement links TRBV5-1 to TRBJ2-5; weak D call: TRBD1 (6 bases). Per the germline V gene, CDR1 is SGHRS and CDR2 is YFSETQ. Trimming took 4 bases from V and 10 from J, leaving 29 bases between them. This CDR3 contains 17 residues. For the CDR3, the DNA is TGCGCCAGCAGCGCCCAACTAACAGGGCCCGTCGGGCGAGACCAGTACTTC. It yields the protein CASSAQLTGPVGRDQYF. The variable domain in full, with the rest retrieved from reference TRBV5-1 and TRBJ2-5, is KAGVTQTPRYLIKTRGQQVTLSCSPISGHRSVSWYQQTPGQGLQFLFEYFSETQRNKGNFPGRFSGRQFSNSRSEMNVSTLELGDSALYLCASSAQLTGPVGRDQYFGPGTRLLVL.

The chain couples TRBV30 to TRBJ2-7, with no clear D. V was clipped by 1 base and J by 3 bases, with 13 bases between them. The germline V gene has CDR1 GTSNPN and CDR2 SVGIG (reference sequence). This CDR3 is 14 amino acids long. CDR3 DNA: TGTGCCTGGAGTGCAGCCTCCTCTTTCTACGAGCAGTACTTC. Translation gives CAWSAASSFYEQYF.

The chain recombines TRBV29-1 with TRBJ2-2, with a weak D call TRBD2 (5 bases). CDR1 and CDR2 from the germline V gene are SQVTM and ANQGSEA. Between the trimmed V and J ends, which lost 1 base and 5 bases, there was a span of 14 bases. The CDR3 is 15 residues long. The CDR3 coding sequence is TGCAGCGTTGAAGTATCGGGGAAGAGAACCGGGGAGCTGTTTTTT. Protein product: CSVEVSGKRTGELFF.

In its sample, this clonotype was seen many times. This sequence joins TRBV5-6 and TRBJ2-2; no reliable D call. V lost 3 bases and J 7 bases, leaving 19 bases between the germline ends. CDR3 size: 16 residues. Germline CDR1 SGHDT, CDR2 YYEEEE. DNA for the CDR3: TGTGCCAGCAGCTCTGGGCCTCGGAATAGTAACGGGGAGCTGTTTTTT. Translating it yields CASSSGPRNSNGELFF.

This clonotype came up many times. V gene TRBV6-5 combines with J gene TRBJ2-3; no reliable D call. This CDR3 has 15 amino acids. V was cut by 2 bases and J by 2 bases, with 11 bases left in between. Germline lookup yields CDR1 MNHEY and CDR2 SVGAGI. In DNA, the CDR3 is TGTGCCAGCAGTTACCGTAGACCCATCACAGATACGCAGTATTTT. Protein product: CASSYRRPITDTQYF.